This TCR beta chain was observed in a study of blood T cell repertoires in COVID-19. For the study at large: The study drew acute and convalescent COVID-19 samples from the United States, Italy and Spain. PBMCs, B-cell-depleted T cells, or T cells provided the cDNA or gDNA that made up the material.

Per the authors' pipeline: Amplification with reference gene primers provided the estimates of nucleated cell counts. The data were produced by immunoSEQ multiplex PCR, yet TCRdb's version contains in-frame clones alone and is incomplete. That table is the source of V, J and clone size, and D and trimming were worked out from the DNA. In the table there are tens of thousands of clones, 75% to 85% of which are singletons. J lost 6 bases, V lost 7 bases, and 5 bases had no gene match. Germline CDR1 reads SNHLY; CDR2 reads FYNNEI. The CDR3 contains 13 residues. Sequenced: peripheral blood. This chain links TRBV2 with TRBJ2-1, with 8 bases fitting TRBD2. The receptor was isolated from a woman in her sixties or seventies with acute or convalescent COVID-19. This CDR3 is CASTLAGGNEQFF. CDR3 coding DNA: TGTGCCAGCACGTTGGCGGGGGGCAATGAGCAGTTCTTC.